Below, 16 T cell receptor beta chains from the same sample are listed, as sequenced in a study of cytomegalovirus exposure and HLA in healthy donors. Here immunoSEQ multiplex PCR was the method, and the copy in TCRdb shows in-frame clones only, minus some. This table has over 55,000 clones, approximately 92% appearing once. Input material: PBMCs. These receptors were taken from a man aged 18-30 years in good health and CMV-seronegative.

In DNA form, the CDR3 reads TGTGCCAGCAGTTTAGACAGGGGTCGGGGCACAGATACGCAGTATTTT. Residues: CASSLDRGRGTDTQYF. The chain has TRBV6-6 and TRBJ2-3; 8 bases are shared with TRBD1. The CDR3 sequence is 16 residues long. V was pared by 4 bases and J by 1 base, with 7 bases of the junction left unmatched. CDR1 and CDR2 from the germline V gene are MNHNY and SVGAGI (reference sequence).

This chain joins TRBV28 and TRBJ1-5, with 11 nucleotides matching TRBD1. V lost 2 bases and J lost 4; bases outside the gene matches: 7. This CDR3 is 17 amino acids long. Per the germline V gene, CDR1 is MDHEN and CDR2 is SYDVKM. This CDR3 is CASSLRLWDRGNQPQHF. In DNA, the CDR3 is TGTGCCAGCAGTTTACGGCTTTGGGACAGGGGGAATCAGCCCCAGCATTTT. The variable domain in full, completed from reference TRBV28 and TRBJ1-5, reads DVKVTQSSRYLVKRTGEKVFLECVQDMDHENMFWYRQDPGLGLRLIYFSYDVKMKEKGDIPEGYSVSREKKERFSLILESASTNQTSMYLCASSLRLWDRGNQPQHFGDGTRLSIL.

CDR3 loop: CASDQDSPNQPQHF. The CDR3 coding sequence is TGTGCCAGCGACCAGGACAGCCCCAACCAGCCCCAGCATTTT. The rearrangement joins TRBV6-1 to TRBJ1-5, with TRBD1 as a possible D gene (6 bases). The CDR3 runs to 14 residues. Trimming left V 8 bases short and J 7 bases short, with 18 bases between. Looked up from germline, CDR1 is MNHNS and CDR2 is SASEGT.

The chain links TRBV7-9 to TRBJ1-2; unclear D gene. The V gene's germline CDR1 is SEHNR and CDR2 FQNEAQ (reference sequence). Trimming left V 4 bases short and J 8 bases short, with 14 bases between. The CDR3 contains 13 residues. The CDR3 DNA is TGTGCCAGCAGCTCTGCAGGCCTTGAAGGCTACACCTTC. Translation gives CASSSAGLEGYTF.

The chain carries TRBV11-2 and TRBJ2-7; a weak D match, TRBD1 (7 bases). The CDR3 extends over 17 amino acids. Germline CDR1 reads SGHAT; CDR2 reads FQNNGV. V was shortened by 2 bases and J by 5 bases, with 22 bases between the two germline ends. The CDR3 bases are TGTGCCAGCAGCTTAATTGTAGGAGGCAGGGGGGCACACGAGCAGTACTTC. Its protein product is CASSLIVGGRGAHEQYF.

This clone was detected only once. The chain couples TRBV10-3 to TRBJ2-7; possibly TRBD2 for D (5 bases). Germline CDR1 is ENHRY and CDR2 is SYGVKD. The CDR3 runs to 15 residues. V was trimmed by 6 bases and J by 2 bases, leaving 17 bases between them. In nucleotides, the CDR3 is TGTGCCATCAGAGAATCAGGAGGAGCCGCCTACGAGCAGTACTTC. This sequence encodes CAIRESGGAAYEQYF.

Note on this clone: One end of the junction is discordant with germline, which a read error may explain. Other DNA sequences within the sample encode an identical CDR3. The chain is built from TRBV6-5 and TRBJ1-2; TRBD1 matches at 9 bases. The CDR3 loop spans 14 amino acids. Germline values: CDR1 MNHEY, CDR2 SVGAGI. CDR3 region: CASSYRTGEVGYTF. CDR3 DNA sequence: TGCGCCAGCAGTTACCGGACAGGGGAAGTTGGCTACACCTTC.

V gene TRBV27 combines with J gene TRBJ2-3; tentative D call: TRBD2 (6 bases). Germline values: CDR1 MNHEY, CDR2 SMNVEV (reference sequence). The CDR3 has 17 amino acids. V lost 2 bases and J 2 bases, leaving 17 bases between the germline ends. The CDR3 is CASSLLPVGDFTDTQYF. The CDR3 DNA follows: TGTGCCAGCAGTTTACTTCCCGTGGGGGACTTCACAGATACGCAGTATTTT.

This chain connects TRBV5-1 to TRBJ2-7, with 10 bases aligning to TRBD2. Germline CDR1 is SGHRS and CDR2 is YFSETQ. The length of the CDR3 is 15 residues. V gave up 4 bases and J gave up 1 base; unmatched junction bases: 5. This chain's CDR3 is CASSRGTSDSYEQYF. CDR3 in DNA: TGCGCCAGCAGCCGGGGGACTAGCGATTCCTACGAGCAGTACTTC. Combining the CDR3 with reference TRBV5-1 and TRBJ2-7 gives the whole variable domain KAGVTQTPRYLIKTRGQQVTLSCSPISGHRSVSWYQQTPGQGLQFLFEYFSETQRNKGNFPGRFSGRQFSNSRSEMNVSTLELGDSALYLCASSRGTSDSYEQYFGPGTRLTVT.

This rearrangement joins TRBV5-1 to TRBJ2-7; unclear D gene. The CDR3 covers 14 residues. CDR1 and CDR2 from the germline V gene are SGHRS and YFSETQ. The V end was cut by 4 bases, the J end by 3 bases, with 14 bases between. In nucleotides, the CDR3 is TGCGCCAGCAGCGCATGGTTAGGCGGCTACGAGCAGTACTTC. Protein product: CASSAWLGGYEQYF. The full variable domain, rest sourced from reference TRBV5-1 and TRBJ2-7, is KAGVTQTPRYLIKTRGQQVTLSCSPISGHRSVSWYQQTPGQGLQFLFEYFSETQRNKGNFPGRFSGRQFSNSRSEMNVSTLELGDSALYLCASSAWLGGYEQYFGPGTRLTVT.

The table lists this clone with a few counts. V is TRBV9 and J is TRBJ2-3; 10 positions agree with TRBD2. The ends lost 0 bases at V and 4 bases at J; junction bases unmatched: 8. This CDR3 has 17 amino acids. Germline CDR1 SGDLS, CDR2 YYNGEE. The CDR3 DNA sequence: TGTGCCAGCAGCGTAGTCCCTAGCGGGAGTGGCGCAGATACGCAGTATTTT. This encodes CASSVVPSGSGADTQYF.

This chain connects TRBV10-3 to TRBJ2-1; 7 bases align to TRBD2. The CDR3 runs 16 residues. The germline gives CDR1 ENHRY, CDR2 SYGVKD. V gave up 6 bases and J gave up 10 bases; unmatched junction bases: 18. The CDR3 nucleotides read TGTGCCATCAGGACGGGGGGATCGGGAGAGGGAAAGGAGCAGTTCTTC. Its translation is CAIRTGGSGEGKEQFF.

This chain uses TRBV4-2 with TRBJ2-5; 7 nucleotides match TRBD1. CDR1 is LGHNA and CDR2 is YNFKEQ in the germline V gene. Trimming at V came to 0 bases and at J to 5 bases, leaving 6 bases not matched to a gene. The CDR3 spans 15 residues. The DNA for the CDR3 is TGTGCCAGCAGCCAAGATGGCGGCAGGGGGGAGACCCAGTACTTC. Protein sequence: CASSQDGGRGETQYF.

The chain is built from TRBV11-2 and TRBJ2-1, with 13 bases lining up with TRBD2. The CDR3 consists of 17 residues. V was pared by 1 base and J by 12 bases, with 12 bases of the junction left unmatched. Germline CDR1 is SGHAT and CDR2 is FQNNGV. The CDR3 region is CASSLGGTSGNPSGQFF. The CDR3 DNA reads TGTGCCAGCAGCTTAGGTGGGACTAGCGGGAACCCCAGCGGGCAGTTCTTC. Complete variable domain (other parts from reference TRBV11-2 and TRBJ2-1): EAGVAQSPRYKIIEKRQSVAFWCNPISGHATLYWYQQILGQGPKLLIQFQNNGVVDDSQLPKDRFSAERLKGVDSTLKIQPAKLEDSAVYLCASSLGGTSGNPSGQFFGPGTRLTVL.

As DNA, the CDR3 is TGTGCCAGTGGCCCGGGACTCCTCCCCTACGAGCAGTACTTC. Amino acids: CASGPGLLPYEQYF. The rearrangement uses TRBV2 and TRBJ2-7, with D maybe TRBD2 (6 bases). Germline V CDR1 and CDR2: SNHLY, FYNNEI. Deletions cut 9 bases from V and 2 bases from J, with 17 bases between. The CDR3 runs 14 residues.

DNA for the CDR3: TGTGCCAGCAGCCTCGACACCAGCTCTGGAAACACCATATATTTT. Translating it yields CASSLDTSSGNTIYF. This chain links TRBV5-4 with TRBJ1-3; no definite D call. Trimming shortened V by 4 bases and J by 0 bases, and 11 bases separated the two germline ends. The CDR3 is made up of 15 amino acids. Germline CDR1 is SGHNT and CDR2 is YYREEE (reference sequence).